This T cell receptor (beta chain) was found in a study of blood T cells in healthy people across ages. Across the study: Per two T cells, template switching captured roughly one barcoded beta molecule.

In its sample, this clonotype was seen a few times. A J-beta primer mix and a sample-barcoded 5' primer were used in a second PCR of roughly 6 to 11 cycles. From the 5' RACE reads, TCRdb called clonotypes with MiXCR, one entry per CDR3 protein. The repertoire holds fewer than 800,000 distinct CDR3 sequences, with 21% as singletons. V dropped 2 bases and J dropped 3; count of bases not matched to a gene: 7. There are 16 residues in the CDR3. Germline V gene data show CDR1 as MGHRA and CDR2 as YSYEKL. The receptor was isolated from a man aged 65 to 85 in good health. The sample consisted of blood. The chain is built from TRBV4-1 and TRBJ2-3; 8 nucleotides line up with TRBD2. The CDR3 bases are TGCGCCAGCAGCCAAAGAGCGGGAGTAGGTACAGATACGCAGTATTTT. Translation: CASSQRAGVGTDTQYF.